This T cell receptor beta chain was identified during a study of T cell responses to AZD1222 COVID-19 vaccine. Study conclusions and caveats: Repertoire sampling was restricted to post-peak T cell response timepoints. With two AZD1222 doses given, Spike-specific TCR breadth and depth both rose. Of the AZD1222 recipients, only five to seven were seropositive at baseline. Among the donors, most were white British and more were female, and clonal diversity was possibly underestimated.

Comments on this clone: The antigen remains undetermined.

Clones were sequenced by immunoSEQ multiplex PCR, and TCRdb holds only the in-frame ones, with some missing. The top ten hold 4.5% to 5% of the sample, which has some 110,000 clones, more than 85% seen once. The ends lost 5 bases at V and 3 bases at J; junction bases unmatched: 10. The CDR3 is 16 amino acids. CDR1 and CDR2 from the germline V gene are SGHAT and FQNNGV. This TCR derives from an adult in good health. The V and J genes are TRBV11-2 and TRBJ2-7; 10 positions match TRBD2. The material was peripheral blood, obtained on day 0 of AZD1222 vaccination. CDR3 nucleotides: TGTGCCAGCAGCCGCACACCGGGACTAGCGAACTACGAGCAGTACTTC. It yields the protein CASSRTPGLANYEQYF.